One T cell receptor (beta chain) is described in this entry. The data are from a study of blood T cell repertoires in COVID-19. The overall study: Both acute and convalescent COVID-19 samples were obtained from the United States, Italy and Spain. Nucleic acid was either cDNA or gDNA, and it came from T cells, B-cell-depleted T cells, or PBMCs.

As originally analysed: The authors estimated nucleated cell counts from reference gene primer amplification. Repertoires were generated with immunoSEQ multiplex PCR, while TCRdb's copy carries only in-frame clones and drops some. The V and J calls and clone size are taken from that table; D and trimming were inferred from the DNA. The sample yields 40,000 to 50,000 clones, 89% seen once. Per the germline V gene, CDR1 is KGHSH and CDR2 is LQKENI. With 2 bases removed from V and 6 bases from J, the gap between germline ends came to 16 bases. The CDR3 is made up of 15 amino acids. The V gene is TRBV18, the J gene TRBJ1-2; D remains unclear. The specimen was peripheral blood. This TCR was sampled from a human donor in a cohort sampled during active COVID-19. CDR3 protein: CASSPSYISADGYTF. The CDR3 coding sequence is TGTGCCAGCTCACCATCTTACATCTCTGCCGATGGCTACACCTTC.